The clone carrying this T cell receptor (beta chain) is judged medium-sized. What it binds is unknown. The CDR3 contains 12 residues. Trimming cost V 7 bases and J 10 bases, with 16 bases left between them. CD4+CD45RO+CD25- cells were isolated as memory CD4+ T cells. TRBV12-4/TRBJ1-2 clonotypes were amplified with adaptor-ligated barcode primers. TCRdb called the multiplex PCR reads again in MiXCR, with one record for every CDR3 protein. Of 950 to 1,100 distinct CDR3 sequences in the sample, approximately 6.4% were seen once. General study points: Naive CD4+ cells shared 10% to 15% of tumor Treg sequences. In terms of TCR gene usage, tumor memory CD4+ T cells clustered together with blood and lymph node memory CD4+ cells, as well as with lymph node naive CD4+ cells. Greatest tumor Treg TCR overlap was with tumor naive CD4+ cells.

The chain carries TRBV12-3 or TRBV12-4 and TRBJ1-2, with no clear D. This receptor was obtained from a female donor with breast cancer. The sequenced material came from memory CD4+ T cells sorted from blood. Subset in this sample: memory CD4+ T cells, CD4+CD45RO+CD25-. CDR3 region: CASTQGQRVYTF. The DNA of the CDR3 is TGTGCCAGCACCCAAGGCCAGCGAGTCTACACCTTC.